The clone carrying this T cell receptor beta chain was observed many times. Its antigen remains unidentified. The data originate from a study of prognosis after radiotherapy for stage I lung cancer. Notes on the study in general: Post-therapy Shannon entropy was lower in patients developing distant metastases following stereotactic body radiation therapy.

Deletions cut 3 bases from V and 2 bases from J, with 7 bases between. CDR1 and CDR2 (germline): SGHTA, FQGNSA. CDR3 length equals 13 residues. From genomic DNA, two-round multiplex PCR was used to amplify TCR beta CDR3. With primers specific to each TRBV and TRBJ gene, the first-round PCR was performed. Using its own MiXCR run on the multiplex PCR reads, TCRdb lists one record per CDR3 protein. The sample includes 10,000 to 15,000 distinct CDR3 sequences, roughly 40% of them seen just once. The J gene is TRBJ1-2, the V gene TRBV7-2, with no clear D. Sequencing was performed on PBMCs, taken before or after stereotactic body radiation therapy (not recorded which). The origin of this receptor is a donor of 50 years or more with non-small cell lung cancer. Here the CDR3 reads CASSFTDNYGYTF. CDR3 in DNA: TGTGCCAGCAGCTTCACAGACAACTATGGCTACACCTTC.